The source of this T cell receptor (beta chain) is a study of radiotherapy plus CTLA-4 blockade in lung cancer. Background on the study: Overall, 15% to 20% of patients showed an objective response, while 31% attained disease control. Notes on the study in general: Blood TCR clones of tumor origin expanded after radiotherapy plus ipilimumab. Reports identified early blood T cell clone dynamics, with interferon-beta, as the best response predictor.

Concerning this clone itself: Its target is unknown.

CTLA-4 blockade using ipilimumab, together with focal radiation, was received by patients with chemo-refractory metastatic non-small-cell lung cancer. TCRdb's copy holds only in-frame clones and misses some; the assay was immunoSEQ multiplex PCR. The sample contains 81,000 or so clones, around 86% of which appear only once. The clonotype originates from a human donor with non-small cell lung cancer who had stable disease on radiotherapy plus ipilimumab. The sequencing here drew on peripheral blood, taken from a patient treated with radiotherapy plus ipilimumab.

The CDR3 sequence: CASSLGGLGDIQYF. The CDR3 DNA reads TGTGCCAGCAGTTTAGGGGGGTTGGGGGACATTCAGTACTTC. V and J are TRBV27 and TRBJ2-4; TRBD2 is a possible D gene (6 bases). The CDR3 is made up of 14 amino acids. Trimming left V 2 bases short and J 8 bases short, with 13 bases between. CDR1 is MNHEY and CDR2 is SMNVEV in the germline V gene (reference sequence).